Included here is one T cell receptor beta chain sequence, with context. The antigen is unknown. Other DNA sequences in the same sample also yield this CDR3. Vbeta (60) and Jbeta (13) primers were used in the PCR. Generated by immunoSEQ multiplex PCR, the TCRdb table keeps only in-frame clones and is missing some. The sample has about 130,000 clones, roughly a tenth seen once. This specimen belongs to a study of cytomegalovirus exposure and HLA in healthy donors. Study conclusions and caveats: Researchers counted 164 TCR beta chains as cytomegalovirus-associated.

Germline V gene lookup returns CDR1 LNHDA and CDR2 SQIVND (reference sequence). V shed 4 bases and J 5 bases; nucleotides not matched to a gene: 4. This CDR3 spans 14 amino acids. The V call is TRBV19, the J call TRBJ1-1; 10 bases match TRBD1. This TCR derives from a woman between 18 and 30 years old in good health and CMV-seropositive. Source material: PBMCs. The CDR3 sequence is CASSTTGGGTEAFF. CDR3 DNA sequence: TGTGCCAGTAGTACGACAGGGGGCGGGACTGAAGCTTTCTTT.